This TCR beta chain was found in a study of T and B cells in COVID-19 patients. Multiplex PCR with BIOMED2 TRB-A/B primer pools amplified TRB rearrangements. TCRdb reanalysed the multiplex PCR reads using MiXCR and keeps one entry per CDR3 protein. Among approximately 6,000 distinct CDR3 sequences listed, approximately 26% were seen once. From blood, roughly 220-550 ng of genomic DNA served as TRB template. V dropped 0 bases and J dropped 4 bases, with 12 bases sitting between them. Germline-derived CDR1 and CDR2 are MNHEY and SVGAGI. The CDR3 sequence is 16 residues long. In this sample, this clonotype is medium-sized.

This clonotype was sampled from a human donor with active COVID-19. The chain carries TRBV6-5 and TRBJ1-4, with D tentatively TRBD1 (6 bases). The specimen was blood. CDR3 coding DNA: TGTGCCAGCAGTTACTCTGGGGGCAGGGTTAATGAAAAACTGTTTTTT. This codes for CASSYSGGRVNEKLFF.